This T cell receptor beta chain came from a study of blood T cell repertoires in COVID-19. Libraries were prepared by immunoSEQ multiplex PCR; TCRdb keeps only in-frame clonotypes and omits some of them. The table lists approximately 290,000 clones, around 85% of them singletons, with 0.85% to 0.9% in the top ten. With V trimmed by 0 bases and J by 7 bases, 4 bases remained unmatched. The CDR3 runs to 15 residues. Per the germline V gene, CDR1 is SGHRS and CDR2 is YFSETQ. Sequencing was done on a sample of peripheral blood. The clonotype was recovered from a human donor with COVID-19, enrolled during active disease. The donor label of this sample is uncertain. The gene calls are TRBV5-1 and TRBJ1-6; 7 bases match TRBD1. CDR3 region: CASSLEVGQNSPLHF. The CDR3 DNA sequence: TGCGCCAGCAGCTTGGAAGTGGGACAGAATTCACCCCTCCACTTT.